A single sample gave rise to the 13 T cell receptor beta chains below, sequenced in a study of identical twins. TCRdb itself ran the 5' RACE reads through MiXCR, one entry per CDR3 protein. Of about 570,000 distinct CDR3 sequences detected, around a tenth appear once; the ten largest clones hold 2.5% to 3.5%. This same sample was also part of a study on yellow fever vaccine responses in identical twins.

The sequenced sample consisted of PBMCs. All receptors come from a woman under 30 in good health.

The table lists this clonotype with many counts. The chain links TRBV7-3 to TRBJ1-4, with 10 nucleotides matching TRBD1. V dropped 4 bases and J dropped 2; count of bases not matched to a gene: 1. From germline, CDR1 is SGHTA and CDR2 FQGTGA. This CDR3 is 15 amino acids long. Here the CDR3 DNA reads TGTGCCAGCAGCTCGACAGGGGGCACTAATGAAAAACTGTTTTTT. This gives the protein CASSSTGGTNEKLFF.

The gene calls are TRBV7-9 and TRBJ2-2; possible D gene TRBD2, 6 bases. The CDR3 contains 12 residues. Per germline, CDR1 SEHNR and CDR2 FQNEAQ (reference sequence). Trimming removed 7 bases from V and 7 bases from J, with 10 bases in between. CDR3 region: CASISRGGELFF. CDR3 bases: TGTGCCAGCATCTCGCGGGGCGGGGAGCTGTTTTTT.

This clonotype was recorded a few times. The chain has TRBV6-4 and TRBJ2-1; D possibly corresponds to TRBD2 (6 bases). The V end was cut by 5 bases, the J end by 8 bases, with 16 bases between. The CDR3 sequence is 14 residues long. The germline gives CDR1 MRHNA, CDR2 SNTAGT. This chain's CDR3 is CASSPGRELDEQFF. In nucleotides, the CDR3 is TGTGCCAGCAGTCCCGGCCGGGAGCTCGATGAGCAGTTCTTC.

This sequence joins TRBV6-1 and TRBJ2-3; possibly TRBD2 for D (6 bases). The germline V and J ends were trimmed by 4 bases and 0 bases, with 11 bases remaining between them. CDR3 size: 15 residues. Germline-derived CDR1 and CDR2 are MNHNS and SASEGT. The CDR3 DNA reads TGTGCCAGCAGTGTTCTAAGCGGGAGCACAGATACGCAGTATTTT. The encoded protein is CASSVLSGSTDTQYF.

Only a few counts were recorded for this clonotype. The rearrangement uses TRBV20-1 and TRBJ2-7, with D unclear. The CDR3 totals 13 residues. CDR1 is DFQATT, CDR2 SNEGSKA, per germline (reference sequence). V dropped 6 bases and J dropped 1 base, with 13 bases sitting between them. The CDR3 is CSAPDTVSYEQYF. The CDR3 DNA follows: TGCAGTGCGCCCGACACTGTTTCCTACGAGCAGTACTTC.

This clonotype has a handful of counts. This chain joins TRBV6-5 and TRBJ2-1, with no clear D. The CDR3 is 17 amino acids. V dropped 0 bases and J dropped 0 bases, with 12 bases sitting between them. Germline CDR1 reads MNHEY; CDR2 reads SVGAGI. The CDR3 is CASSYSPAPSSYNEQFF. Written as DNA, the CDR3 is TGTGCCAGCAGTTACTCGCCAGCACCGAGCTCCTACAATGAGCAGTTCTTC.

V usage is TRBV20-1 and J usage is TRBJ1-5, with D hard to call. CDR1 and CDR2 from the germline V gene are DFQATT and SNEGSKA (reference sequence). The CDR3 totals 16 residues. V dropped 6 bases and J dropped 0 bases, with 18 bases sitting between them. The CDR3 spells CSAHRAGGVSNQPQHF. As DNA, the CDR3 is TGCAGTGCCCACCGGGCTGGAGGCGTTAGCAATCAGCCCCAGCATTTT.

V and J are TRBV5-1 and TRBJ2-1, with 10 bases matching TRBD2. CDR1 is SGHRS and CDR2 is YFSETQ in the germline V gene. The CDR3 sequence is 15 residues long. Trimming at V came to 4 bases and at J to 7 bases, leaving 8 bases not matched to a gene. This chain's CDR3 is CASSQLAGAGNEQFF. CDR3 bases: TGCGCCAGCAGCCAGCTAGCGGGAGCGGGAAATGAGCAGTTCTTC.

The rearrangement links TRBV7-8 to TRBJ1-5, with no clear D. The CDR3 loop spans 12 amino acids. Trimming cost V 8 bases and J 7 bases, with 12 bases left between them. Germline V gives CDR1 SGHVS, CDR2 FQNEAQ. CDR3 nucleotides: TGTGCCAGCGGCCCCAGGATACAGCCCCAGCATTTT. It yields the protein CASGPRIQPQHF.

The chain joins TRBV6-2 or TRBV6-3 to TRBJ1-5; 9 bases align to TRBD1. V was pared by 5 bases and J by 6 bases, with 5 bases of the junction left unmatched. The CDR3 loop spans 14 amino acids. Germline V CDR1 and CDR2: MNHEY, SVGEGT. CDR3 residues: CASSVGQGSQPQHF. The DNA of the CDR3 is TGTGCCAGCAGTGTGGGACAGGGCAGTCAGCCCCAGCATTTT.

For this clonotype: The junction differs from germline at one of its ends, possibly a read error. V gene TRBV12-3 or TRBV12-4 combines with J gene TRBJ1-2; D is uncertain. This CDR3 has 13 amino acids. The CDR3 DNA reads as TGTACCAGCAGTTTATCCGGAGAATATGGCTACACCTTC. Translation: CTSSLSGEYGYTF.

This chain links TRBV19 with TRBJ2-7; 7 bases are shared with TRBD1. This CDR3 has 13 amino acids. From germline, CDR1 is LNHDA and CDR2 SQIVND (reference sequence). V lost 4 bases, J lost 5 bases, and 5 bases stayed unmatched. Here the CDR3 DNA reads TGTGCCAGTAGTAGACAGGGTCCCCACGAGCAGTACTTC. It is translated as CASSRQGPHEQYF. Variable domain in full (rest from reference TRBV19 and TRBJ2-7): DGGITQSPKYLFRKEGQNVTLSCEQNLNHDAMYWYRQDPGQGLRLIYYSQIVNDFQKGDIAEGYSVSREKKESFPLTVTSAQKNPTAFYLCASSRQGPHEQYFGPGTRLTVT.

The chain carries TRBV10-2 and TRBJ2-3, with TRBD2 matching 9 bases. After removal of 9 bases from V and 6 bases from J, the junction contained 7 bases not matched to a gene. CDR3 length: 13 residues. The germline CDR1 and CDR2 sequences are WSHSY and SAAADI. As DNA, the CDR3 is TGCGCCAGTATGCCAGGACTAGCGGATACGCAGTATTTT. It translates to CASMPGLADTQYF.